These T cell receptor beta chains were read from a single sample in a study of shared clonotypes between healthy human individuals. Only in-frame clones appear in the TCRdb table, and some are missing; sequencing was by immunoSEQ multiplex PCR. This table has roughly 500,000 clones, 75% to 85% appearing once. Source material: PBMCs. The receptor set was obtained from a woman in her forties in good health. Some clones in this sample may be carry-over from other donors' samples. The CDR3 runs from the conserved cysteine through the conserved F or W. A D gene is named only where the DNA matches it firmly. Some rows have no size entry. The others give once, few or many, or a class for an expanded clone.

clone_size: NA; d_call: TRBD1; j_call: TRBJ1-3; v_call: TRBV2; cdr3_aa: CASSEGQGHSGNTIYF; cdr3_nt: TGTGCCAGCAGTGAAGGACAGGGCCACTCTGGAAACACCATATATTTT
clone_size: once; d_call: NA; j_call: TRBJ1-5; v_call: TRBV7-3; cdr3_aa: CASSLITWAGEGIKPQHF; cdr3_nt: TGTGCCAGCAGCTTAATCACGTGGGCAGGCGAGGGAATCAAGCCCCAGCATTTT
clone_size: NA; d_call: NA; j_call: TRBJ1-3; v_call: TRBV5-1; cdr3_aa: CASSQSTGSGNTIYF; cdr3_nt: TGCGCCAGCAGCCAATCGACGGGCTCTGGAAACACCATATATTTT
clone_size: NA; d_call: TRBD1; j_call: TRBJ1-1; v_call: TRBV28; cdr3_aa: CASSTGGWTNTEAFF; cdr3_nt: TGTGCCAGCTCTACAGGGGGCTGGACCAACACTGAAGCTTTCTTT
clone_size: NA; d_call: NA; j_call: TRBJ2-5; v_call: TRBV28; cdr3_aa: CASSFYSGQETQYF; cdr3_nt: TGTGCCAGCAGTTTTTATAGCGGACAAGAGACCCAGTACTTC
clone_size: NA; d_call: NA; j_call: TRBJ1-2; v_call: TRBV7-9; cdr3_aa: CASSPKFGTKDGYTF; cdr3_nt: TGTGCCAGCAGCCCGAAATTCGGGACTAAAGATGGCTACACCTTC
clone_size: NA; d_call: NA; j_call: TRBJ2-7; v_call: TRBV9; cdr3_aa: CASSVGSGSYEQYF; cdr3_nt: TGTGCCAGCAGCGTAGGGTCAGGGTCATACGAGCAGTACTTC
clone_size: NA; d_call: NA; j_call: TRBJ1-1; v_call: TRBV20-1; cdr3_aa: CSARENTEAFF; cdr3_nt: TGCAGTGCTAGAGAAAACACTGAAGCTTTCTTT
clone_size: NA; d_call: NA; j_call: TRBJ1-5; v_call: TRBV9; cdr3_aa: CASSVGATDYNQPQHF; cdr3_nt: TGTGCCAGCAGCGTAGGGGCGACGGATTACAATCAGCCCCAGCATTTT
clone_size: NA; d_call: TRBD2; j_call: TRBJ2-7; v_call: TRBV28; cdr3_aa: CASSLPGRGLAGGREQYF; cdr3_nt: TGTGCCAGCAGTTTACCAGGCAGGGGGCTAGCGGGAGGTCGGGAGCAGTACTTC
clone_size: NA; d_call: NA; j_call: TRBJ2-3; v_call: TRBV7-2; cdr3_aa: CASSQRARISADTQYF; cdr3_nt: TGTGCCAGCAGCCAGAGGGCTAGAATCTCAGCAGATACGCAGTATTTT
clone_size: NA; d_call: TRBD1; j_call: TRBJ2-3; v_call: TRBV27; cdr3_aa: CASITEGQGDTDTQYF; cdr3_nt: TGTGCCAGCATTACAGAGGGACAGGGGGACACAGATACGCAGTATTTT
clone_size: NA; d_call: TRBD1; j_call: TRBJ2-6; v_call: TRBV9; cdr3_aa: CASSASRDRESTGANVLTF; cdr3_nt: TGTGCCAGCAGCGCCTCCCGGGACAGGGAGTCTACTGGGGCCAACGTCCTGACTTTC
clone_size: NA; d_call: TRBD2; j_call: TRBJ2-5; v_call: TRBV10-3; cdr3_aa: CAISEIAGGETQYF; cdr3_nt: TGTGCCATCAGTGAGATTGCGGGAGGAGAGACCCAGTACTTC
clone_size: few; d_call: NA; j_call: TRBJ2-5; v_call: TRBV7-9; cdr3_aa: CASSLSFGEQYF; cdr3_nt: TGTGCCAGCAGCCTTTCGTTCGGAGAGCAGTACTTC
clone_size: few; d_call: NA; j_call: TRBJ2-1; v_call: TRBV6-1; cdr3_aa: CASSEDRSRNNEQFF; cdr3_nt: TGTGCCAGCAGTGAAGATAGGTCGCGGAACAATGAGCAGTTCTTC
clone_size: many; d_call: TRBD2; j_call: TRBJ2-3; v_call: TRBV5-1; cdr3_aa: CASSRTSGSSGDTQYF; cdr3_nt: TGCGCCAGCAGCCGGACTAGCGGGAGTTCTGGTGATACGCAGTATTTT
clone_size: NA; d_call: NA; j_call: TRBJ1-3; v_call: TRBV27; cdr3_aa: CASNQTGTSGNTIYF; cdr3_nt: TGTGCCAGCAATCAAACAGGAACCTCTGGAAACACCATATATTTT
clone_size: few; d_call: TRBD1; j_call: TRBJ1-2; v_call: TRBV7-9; cdr3_aa: CASRSGTGGGYTF; cdr3_nt: TGTGCCTCAAGATCCGGGACAGGAGGGGGCTACACCTTC
clone_size: many; d_call: NA; j_call: TRBJ2-1; v_call: TRBV7-3; cdr3_aa: CASSPERARVNEQFF; cdr3_nt: TGTGCCAGCAGCCCTGAGCGGGCTAGGGTCAATGAGCAGTTCTTC
clone_size: NA; d_call: NA; j_call: TRBJ2-1; v_call: TRBV18; cdr3_aa: CASSAPQGSSYNEQFF; cdr3_nt: TGTGCCAGCTCAGCACCACAGGGTAGCTCCTACAATGAGCAGTTCTTC
clone_size: once; d_call: TRBD1; j_call: TRBJ2-7; v_call: TRBV10-3; cdr3_aa: CAITGDRELYEQYF; cdr3_nt: TGTGCCATCACTGGGGACAGGGAACTTTACGAGCAGTACTTC
clone_size: once; d_call: TRBD1; j_call: TRBJ2-7; v_call: TRBV27; cdr3_aa: CASSLTGEYEQYF; cdr3_nt: TGTGCCAGCAGTCTAACAGGGGAATACGAGCAGTACTTC
clone_size: NA; d_call: NA; j_call: TRBJ2-1; v_call: TRBV20-1; cdr3_aa: CSASWGNEQFF; cdr3_nt: TGCAGTGCTAGTTGGGGCAATGAGCAGTTCTTC
clone_size: NA; d_call: NA; j_call: TRBJ1-1; v_call: TRBV6-6; cdr3_aa: CASSLTANTEAFF; cdr3_nt: TGTGCCAGCAGCCTGACAGCGAACACTGAAGCTTTCTTT
clone_size: NA; d_call: NA; j_call: TRBJ2-7; v_call: TRBV28; cdr3_aa: CASIWSKGGREQYF; cdr3_nt: TGTGCCAGCATTTGGTCAAAGGGGGGTAGAGAGCAGTACTTC
clone_size: NA; d_call: NA; j_call: TRBJ1-2; v_call: TRBV5-1; cdr3_aa: CASSLADDVGYTF; cdr3_nt: TGCGCCAGCAGCTTGGCCGATGATGTTGGCTACACCTTC
clone_size: NA; d_call: TRBD1; j_call: TRBJ1-6; v_call: TRBV4-1; cdr3_aa: CASSLGQGVGNSPLHF; cdr3_nt: TGCGCCAGCAGCCTCGGACAGGGGGTAGGCAATTCACCCCTCCACTTT
clone_size: NA; d_call: NA; j_call: TRBJ1-4; v_call: TRBV10-3; cdr3_aa: CAISGPGWGEKLFF; cdr3_nt: TGTGCCATCAGTGGGCCAGGGTGGGGTGAAAAACTGTTTTTT
clone_size: once; d_call: TRBD1; j_call: TRBJ2-1; v_call: TRBV4-2; cdr3_aa: CASSLGQGFNPVDEQFF; cdr3_nt: TGTGCCAGCAGCCTGGGACAGGGTTTTAATCCAGTCGACGAGCAGTTCTTC
clone_size: NA; d_call: NA; j_call: TRBJ2-7; v_call: TRBV7-3; cdr3_aa: CASSLIPGTSYEQYF; cdr3_nt: TGTGCCAGCAGCTTAATCCCCGGAACATCCTACGAGCAGTACTTC
clone_size: NA; d_call: NA; j_call: TRBJ1-2; v_call: TRBV4-2; cdr3_aa: CASSQDRVNYGYTF; cdr3_nt: TGTGCCAGCAGCCAAGATAGGGTTAACTATGGCTACACCTTC